One and the same sample provided the 27 T cell receptor beta chains below, sequenced in a study of T cell repertoires in cytomegalovirus infection. TCRdb analysed the reads with MiXCR anew, one entry per CDR3 protein. Among about 890,000 distinct CDR3 sequences, less than 40% were seen once, and the ten largest hold around 15%. No antigens are known for them. The starting material was cultured CD8+ T cells from PBMCs, obtained from culture after CMV antigen stimulation. The receptors were gathered from a human donor in good health (CMV status not recorded). Some clones in this sample may be carry-over from other donors' samples.

V usage is TRBV18 and J usage is TRBJ1-2; D is perhaps TRBD1 (6 bases). Germline-derived CDR1 and CDR2 are KGHSH and LQKENI. The CDR3 length is 14 residues. The V end lost 7 bases, the J end lost 4 bases, and 16 bases lay between the germline ends. DNA of the CDR3: TGTGCCAGCTTCACGTGGGGGACAACCTATGGCTACACCTTC. Encoded protein: CASFTWGTTYGYTF.

This clonotype has more than one count but fewer than ten. This chain connects TRBV7-3 to TRBJ2-2; 10 bases are shared with TRBD1. Germline trimming cut 1 base from V and 14 bases from J; bases unmatched to any gene: 7. Per the germline V gene, CDR1 is SGHTA and CDR2 is FQGTGA. This CDR3 has 14 residues. The DNA for the CDR3 is TGTGCCAGCAGCTTAAGGGTCCGGGACAGGGGTCTGTTTTTT. Translated, it gives CASSLRVRDRGLFF.

This chain joins TRBV2 and TRBJ2-1; D gene ambiguous. Germline V gene lookup returns CDR1 SNHLY and CDR2 FYNNEI. V was trimmed by 0 bases and J by 3 bases, leaving 9 bases between them. The CDR3 length is 15 residues. DNA of the CDR3: TGTGCCAGCAGTGAAGCGGACGGATACTACAATGAGCAGTTCTTC. Encoded protein: CASSEADGYYNEQFF.

The chain is built from TRBV14 and TRBJ2-3, with 7 positions matching TRBD1. V was pared by 4 bases and J by 0 bases, with 7 bases of the junction left unmatched. The CDR3 consists of 16 residues. Germline-derived CDR1 and CDR2 are SGHDN and FVKESK. The CDR3 reads CASSLLRDSSTDTQYF. CDR3 nucleotide sequence: TGTGCCAGCAGCCTATTACGGGACAGCAGCACAGATACGCAGTATTTT.

This clonotype was recorded a few times. The chain carries TRBV27 and TRBJ2-5; the D gene could be TRBD1 or TRBD2 (5 bases each). V was shortened by 6 bases and J by 2 bases, with 10 bases between the two germline ends. This CDR3 has 13 residues. Per the germline V gene, CDR1 is MNHEY and CDR2 is SMNVEV (reference sequence). Written as DNA, the CDR3 is TGTGCCAGCAGGGGACGGGGACAAGAGACCCAGTACTTC. Its translation: CASRGRGQETQYF.

This chain connects TRBV5-4 to TRBJ2-7; D call uncertain. This CDR3 is 14 amino acids long. The ends were cut back, 4 bases at V and 3 bases at J, with 14 bases in the middle. The germline CDR1 and CDR2 sequences are SGHNT and YYREEE (reference sequence). The CDR3 bases are TGTGCCAGCAGCGGGTGGCTAGATGACTACGAGCAGTACTTC. It specifies CASSGWLDDYEQYF. Variable domain in full (rest from reference TRBV5-4 and TRBJ2-7): ETGVTQSPTHLIKTRGQQVTLRCSSQSGHNTVSWYQQALGQGPQFIFQYYREEENGRGNFPPRFSGLQFPNYSSELNVNALELDDSALYLCASSGWLDDYEQYFGPGTRLTVT.

Comments on this clonotype: Germline is not matched at one junction end, which may reflect a read error. This chain connects TRBV4-1 to TRBJ2-5; D is possibly TRBD1 (5 bases). From germline, CDR1 is MGHRA and CDR2 YSYEKL. The CDR3 consists of 15 residues. The CDR3: CASRQGRGPQETQYF. In nucleotides, the CDR3 is TGCGCCAGCAGACAAGGTAGGGGTCCCCAAGAGACCCAGTACTTC.

In regard to this clonotype: The junction departs from the called germline gene at one end, perhaps through a read error. The chain carries TRBV4-2 and TRBJ1-1; the match to TRBD1 covers 10 bases. Germline CDR1 is LGHNA and CDR2 is YNFKEQ. The CDR3 consists of 13 residues. The CDR3 loop is CASTQGTGVEAFF. In DNA, the CDR3 is TGTGCCAGCACCCAAGGGACAGGGGTTGAAGCTTTCTTT.

The chain recombines TRBV4-2 with TRBJ2-7; 8 positions match TRBD2. The V gene's germline CDR1 is LGHNA and CDR2 YNFKEQ. The CDR3 sequence is 16 residues long. Trimming cost V 4 bases and J 5 bases; bases outside gene matches: 13. CDR3 nucleotides: TGTGCCAGCAGCCTGACCCTGATCGGGCGGGGGGACGAGCAGTACTTC. Translated: CASSLTLIGRGDEQYF.

V and J are TRBV5-1 and TRBJ2-1, with D perhaps TRBD1 (5 bases). Germline V gives CDR1 SGHRS, CDR2 YFSETQ. The CDR3 extends over 15 amino acids. The V gene lost 5 bases and the J gene lost 8 bases, with 20 bases spanning the gap. The CDR3 region is CASSLLGWGADEQFF. CDR3 DNA: TGCGCCAGCAGTTTGCTCGGGTGGGGCGCGGATGAGCAGTTCTTC. Variable domain in full (rest from reference TRBV5-1 and TRBJ2-1): KAGVTQTPRYLIKTRGQQVTLSCSPISGHRSVSWYQQTPGQGLQFLFEYFSETQRNKGNFPGRFSGRQFSNSRSEMNVSTLELGDSALYLCASSLLGWGADEQFFGPGTRLTVL.

In this sample, this clonotype turned up a few times. The chain employs TRBV7-6 and TRBJ2-3; TRBD2 aligns across 8 bases. The J segment lost 4 bases and the V segment lost 1 base, leaving 4 bases of the junction unmatched. The CDR3 contains 15 residues. Germline V gene lookup returns CDR1 SGHVS and CDR2 FNYEAQ. CDR3 region: CASSLEFSGADTQYF. The DNA of the CDR3 is TGTGCCAGCAGCTTAGAGTTTAGCGGGGCAGATACGCAGTATTTT. The complete variable domain, with remaining parts taken from reference TRBV7-6 and TRBJ2-3, reads GAGVSQSPRYKVTKRGQDVALRCDPISGHVSLYWYRQALGQGPEFLTYFNYEAQQDKSGLPNDRFSAERPEGSISTLTIQRTEQRDSAMYRCASSLEFSGADTQYFGPGTRLTVL.

This clonotype appeared many times. V usage is TRBV7-8 and J usage is TRBJ2-3, with D perhaps TRBD1 or TRBD2 (5 bases each). The ends were cut back, 2 bases at V and 9 bases at J, with 18 bases in the middle. This CDR3 contains 15 residues. Germline CDR1 reads SGHVS; CDR2 reads FQNEAQ. The CDR3: CASSLSPALGDTQYF. The CDR3 DNA reads as TGTGCCAGCAGCTTATCCCCGGCACTGGGGGACACGCAGTATTTT. Full variable domain (rest looked up from reference TRBV7-8 and TRBJ2-3): GAGVSQSPRYKVAKRGQDVALRCDPISGHVSLFWYQQALGQGPEFLTYFQNEAQLDKSGLPSDRFFAERPEGSVSTLKIQRTQQEDSAVYLCASSLSPALGDTQYFGPGTRLTVL.

This clonotype was counted at least ten times. The chain carries TRBV7-2 and TRBJ2-5; D perhaps matches TRBD2 (6 bases). The germline gives CDR1 SGHTA, CDR2 FQGNSA. Trimming took 3 bases from V and 4 from J, leaving 24 bases between them. The CDR3 extends over 18 amino acids. CDR3 in amino acids: CASSLPPSVRLVGETQYF. The CDR3 nucleotides are TGTGCCAGCAGCTTGCCCCCTTCCGTGCGACTAGTGGGAGAGACCCAGTACTTC.

The chain combines TRBV6-4 with TRBJ2-7; D is undetermined. The CDR3 is 13 residues long. CDR1 is MRHNA and CDR2 is SNTAGT in the germline V gene. Trimming removed 2 bases at V and 6 bases at J, with 11 bases between. This CDR3 reads CASSDRSWREQYF. CDR3 nucleotides: TGTGCCAGCAGTGACCGCTCTTGGCGCGAGCAGTACTTC.

J is TRBJ2-1 and V is TRBV11-2, with 13 bases that match TRBD2. Trimming cost V 4 bases and J 4 bases; bases outside gene matches: 4. The CDR3 sequence is 16 residues long. The germline V gene encodes CDR1 SGHAT and CDR2 FQNNGV. The CDR3 sequence: CASSSGLAGMYNEQFF. In nucleotides, the CDR3 is TGTGCCAGCAGCTCGGGACTAGCGGGGATGTACAATGAGCAGTTCTTC.

This clonotype was detected a few times. V and J are TRBV6-5 and TRBJ2-2; D uncertain. The V gene's germline CDR1 is MNHEY and CDR2 SVGAGI. The CDR3 extends over 12 amino acids. V dropped 4 bases and J dropped 8 bases, with 8 bases sitting between them. CDR3 DNA sequence: TGTGCCAGCAGTTGGGAAATGGGGGAGCTGTTTTTT. This sequence encodes CASSWEMGELFF.

The CDR3 DNA follows: TGTGCCAGCTCACCACCGGAAAAAGCTTACGAGCAGTACGTC. Translation: CASSPPEKAYEQYV. The rearrangement joins TRBV18 to TRBJ2-7; D remains unclear. Per the germline V gene, CDR1 is KGHSH and CDR2 is LQKENI. V was cut by 0 bases and J by 4 bases, with 10 bases left in between. This CDR3 region has 14 residues.

The chain recombines TRBV27 with TRBJ2-1, with D hard to call. The length of the CDR3 is 17 residues. CDR1 MNHEY and CDR2 SMNVEV come from the germline V gene (reference sequence). The germline V and J ends were trimmed by 6 bases and 2 bases, with 20 bases remaining between them. CDR3 DNA sequence: TGTGCCAGCAGCCGAGGAAACGGAGAGGTCCCCTACAATGAGCAGTTCTTC. It codes for CASSRGNGEVPYNEQFF.

Only a few counts were recorded for this clonotype. The chain joins TRBV12-3 or TRBV12-4 to TRBJ1-5; maybe TRBD1 (5 bases). CDR3 length: 15 amino acids. With 5 bases removed from V and 5 bases from J, the gap between germline ends came to 16 bases. The CDR3 loop is CASSRPGRADQPQHF. DNA of the CDR3: TGTGCCAGCAGTCGACCGGGACGAGCAGATCAGCCCCAGCATTTT.

This chain links TRBV2 with TRBJ1-1, with D possibly matching TRBD1 (5 bases). Germline lookup yields CDR1 SNHLY and CDR2 FYNNEI. V gave up 5 bases and J gave up 10 bases, with 8 bases separating them. There are 10 residues in the CDR3. This CDR3 is CASSRGTAFF. In DNA form, the CDR3 reads TGTGCCAGCAGTAGGGGTACAGCTTTCTTT. The variable domain in full, completed from reference TRBV2 and TRBJ1-1, reads EPEVTQTPSHQVTQMGQEVILRCVPISNHLYFYWYRQILGQKVEFLVSFYNNEISEKSEIFDDQFSVERPDGSNFTLKIRSTKLEDSAMYFCASSRGTAFFGQGTRLTVV.

There are a few counts of this clonotype. V gene TRBV7-3 combines with J gene TRBJ2-1; 11 bases align to TRBD2. V dropped 1 base and J dropped 9; count of bases not matched to a gene: 8. The CDR3 runs to 16 residues. Germline CDR1 and CDR2: SGHTA and FQGTGA. The CDR3 loop reads CASSLSSGGAYSEQFF. The CDR3 DNA reads as TGTGCCAGCAGCTTAAGTAGCGGGGGGGCCTATTCTGAGCAGTTCTTC.

This clonotype has just a few counts. The rearrangement links TRBV27 to TRBJ2-6; 10 positions agree with TRBD1. CDR1 and CDR2 (germline): MNHEY, SMNVEV (reference sequence). CDR3 length: 19 amino acids. The V gene end was trimmed by 7 bases and the J gene end by 0 bases; junction bases not matched to a gene: 12. The CDR3 protein is CASTLFWRQGASGANVLTF. DNA for the CDR3: TGTGCCAGCACCCTTTTCTGGAGACAGGGGGCCTCTGGGGCCAACGTCCTGACTTTC.

This clonotype occurred a few times. The chain combines TRBV27 with TRBJ1-5; a weak D match, TRBD1 (6 bases). CDR1 is MNHEY, CDR2 SMNVEV, per germline (reference sequence). V dropped 5 bases and J dropped 1 base, with 12 bases sitting between them. The CDR3 has 15 amino acids. The CDR3 nucleotides are TGTGCCAGCAGTCCCGCCAGGGGAAGCAATCAGCCCCAGCATTTT. Translating it yields CASSPARGSNQPQHF.

This clonotype was detected only a few times. The chain joins TRBV12-3 or TRBV12-4 to TRBJ2-7; TRBD1 matches 7 bases. The CDR3 is 15 amino acids. With 3 bases clipped from V and 2 bases from J, the junction kept 7 bases outside the gene matches. CDR3: CASSFGRGSPYEQYF. In DNA, the CDR3 is TGTGCCAGCAGTTTCGGCAGGGGGTCCCCCTACGAGCAGTACTTC.

The genes are TRBV20-1 and TRBJ2-2, with D tentatively TRBD1 (6 bases). Trimming left V 2 bases short and J 0 bases short, with 10 bases between. Per the germline V gene, CDR1 is DFQATT and CDR2 is SNEGSKA (reference sequence). This CDR3 has 15 amino acids. CDR3 protein: CSARYRDTNTGELFF. Here the CDR3 DNA reads TGCAGTGCTAGATATAGGGACACGAACACCGGGGAGCTGTTTTTT.

The DNA of the CDR3 is TGTGCCAGCAGTTTATGGTCTAGCGGGGGGTCCTACCAAGAGACCCAGTACTTC. Protein sequence: CASSLWSSGGSYQETQYF. The chain has TRBV27 and TRBJ2-5; 11 bases line up with TRBD2. Germline values: CDR1 MNHEY, CDR2 SMNVEV (reference sequence). The CDR3 extends over 18 amino acids. Losses at the gene ends were 1 base for V and 0 bases for J; bases not matched to a gene: 7.

The genes are TRBV4-2 and TRBJ2-7, with a weak D call TRBD2 (5 bases). This CDR3 is 16 amino acids long. Germline V gene data show CDR1 as LGHNA and CDR2 as YNFKEQ. V was pared by 0 bases and J by 0 bases, with 12 bases between. The DNA for the CDR3 is TGTGCCAGCAGCCAAGATTATCCGGGGAGCTCCTACGAGCAGTACGTC. Translation gives CASSQDYPGSSYEQYV.